A selection of T cell receptor beta chains follows, all from one sample in a study of neoadjuvant nivolumab and ipilimumab in lung cancer. This table comes from immunoSEQ multiplex PCR, and its TCRdb copy is limited to in-frame clones, with some not included. This sample has 25,000 to 35,000 clones, with around 90% found just once. Sequencing was performed on peripheral blood, taken after neoadjuvant nivolumab, alone or with ipilimumab, at or shortly before surgery. Source of these receptors: an adult with non-small cell lung cancer. CDR3s include the opening cysteine and the closing phenylalanine or tryptophan. A D gene is named only where the DNA matches it firmly. Clone size appears in some rows only: once, few, many, or a class for an expanded clone.

clone_size,v_call,cdr3_length,d_call,j_call,cdr3_aa,cdr3_nt
.,TRBV2,14,.,TRBJ2-7,CASSRADRRYEQYF,TGTGCCAGCAGCCGAGCTGACAGGCGCTACGAGCAGTACTTC
few,TRBV2,15,TRBD2,TRBJ2-1,CASSATSGRGNEQFF,TGTGCCAGCAGCGCGACTAGCGGGAGAGGAAATGAGCAGTTCTTC
.,TRBV9,16,TRBD1,TRBJ1-1,CASSASRGDGKTEAFF,TGTGCCAGCAGCGCTTCCAGGGGGGACGGGAAGACTGAAGCTTTCTTT
.,TRBV5-6,15,TRBD2,TRBJ2-6,CASSLSGTGANVLTF,TGTGCCAGCAGCCTCAGCGGGACCGGGGCCAACGTCCTGACTTTC
.,TRBV7-4,14,.,TRBJ2-1,CASSLILLYNEQFF,TGTGCCAGCAGCTTAATCCTATTGTACAATGAGCAGTTCTTC
.,TRBV18,12,.,TRBJ1-1,CASSPFGLEAFF,TGTGCCAGCTCACCGTTCGGACTTGAAGCTTTCTTT
once,TRBV9,13,.,TRBJ2-5,CASSDGYQETQYF,TGTGCCAGCAGCGATGGATATCAAGAGACCCAGTACTTC
few,TRBV5-6,12,.,TRBJ1-3,CASSGIGNTIYF,TGTGCCAGCAGCGGGATTGGAAACACCATATATTTT
.,TRBV5-1,17,TRBD2,TRBJ2-3,CASSFDPSGRAADTQYF,TGCGCCAGCAGCTTTGATCCTAGCGGGAGGGCCGCAGATACGCAGTATTTT
once,TRBV5-1,13,.,TRBJ1-2,CASSLEGNYGYTF,TGCGCCAGCAGCTTGGAAGGGAACTATGGCTACACCTTC
.,TRBV28,17,TRBD1,TRBJ1-1,CASSLFGQGAKNTEAFF,TGTGCCAGCAGTTTATTCGGACAGGGGGCGAAGAACACTGAAGCTTTCTTT
.,TRBV6-5,14,.,TRBJ2-2,CASSYFPNTGELFF,TGTGCCAGCAGTTACTTCCCTAACACCGGGGAGCTGTTTTTT
once,TRBV29-1,12,.,TRBJ1-1,CSVIQGITEAFF,TGCAGCGTTATACAGGGTATCACTGAAGCTTTCTTT
.,TRBV11-3,15,TRBD1,TRBJ2-2,CASSTGGSNTGELFF,TGTGCCAGCAGCACAGGGGGCTCAAACACCGGGGAGCTGTTTTTT
.,TRBV25-1,14,TRBD2,TRBJ2-2,CASQAAGRSGELFF,TGTGCCAGCCAAGCAGCGGGGAGGTCCGGGGAGCTGTTTTTT
.,TRBV11-2,17,.,TRBJ1-1,CASSLYPVPLMNTEAFF,TGTGCCAGCAGCTTATACCCGGTCCCGCTCATGAACACTGAAGCTTTCTTT
.,TRBV7-9,14,.,TRBJ1-1,CASSLRGQNTEAFF,TGTGCCAGCAGCTTACGCGGGCAGAACACTGAAGCTTTCTTT
.,TRBV5-1,16,TRBD2,TRBJ2-7,CASRPTTSGRVYEQYF,TGCGCCAGCAGACCGACCACTAGCGGGAGAGTCTACGAGCAGTACTTC